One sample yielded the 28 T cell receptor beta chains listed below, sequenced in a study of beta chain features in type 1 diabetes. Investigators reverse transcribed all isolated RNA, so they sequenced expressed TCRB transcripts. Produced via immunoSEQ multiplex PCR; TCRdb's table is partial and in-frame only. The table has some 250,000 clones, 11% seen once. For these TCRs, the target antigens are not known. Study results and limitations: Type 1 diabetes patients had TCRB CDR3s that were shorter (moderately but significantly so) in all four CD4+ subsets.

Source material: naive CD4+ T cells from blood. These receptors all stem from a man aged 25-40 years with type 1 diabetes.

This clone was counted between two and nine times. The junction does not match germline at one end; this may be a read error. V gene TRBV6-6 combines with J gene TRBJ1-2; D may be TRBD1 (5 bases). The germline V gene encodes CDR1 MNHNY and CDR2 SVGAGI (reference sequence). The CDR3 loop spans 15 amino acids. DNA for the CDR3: TGTGCCAGCAGTTACGGTCGGGGTGAATTTCGGGGGACTGACTTC. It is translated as CASSYGRGEFRGTDF.

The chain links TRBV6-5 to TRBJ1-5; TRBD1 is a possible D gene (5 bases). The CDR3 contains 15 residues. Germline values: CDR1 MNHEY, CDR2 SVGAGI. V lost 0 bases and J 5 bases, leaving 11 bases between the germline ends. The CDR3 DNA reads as TGTGCCAGCAGTTACTCTGGCGGGGGGGATCAGCCCCAGCATTTT. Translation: CASSYSGGGDQPQHF.

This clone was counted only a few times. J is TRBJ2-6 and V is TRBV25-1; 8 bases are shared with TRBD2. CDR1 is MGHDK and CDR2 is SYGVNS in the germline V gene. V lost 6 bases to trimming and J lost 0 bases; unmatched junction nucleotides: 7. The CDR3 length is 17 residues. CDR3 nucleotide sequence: TGTGCCAGCAGAGGGGCGGGGGGCAGCTCTGGGGCCAACGTCCTGACTTTC. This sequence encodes CASRGAGGSSGANVLTF.

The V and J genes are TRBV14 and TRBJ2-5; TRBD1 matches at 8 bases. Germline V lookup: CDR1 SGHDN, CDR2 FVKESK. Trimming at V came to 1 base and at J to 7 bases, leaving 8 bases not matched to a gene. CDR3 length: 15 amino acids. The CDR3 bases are TGTGCCAGCAGCCAAGGTTCGTCAGGGGGCTGGACCCAGTACTTC. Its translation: CASSQGSSGGWTQYF. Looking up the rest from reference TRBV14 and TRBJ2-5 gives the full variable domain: EAGVTQFPSHSVIEKGQTVTLRCDPISGHDNLYWYRRVMGKEIKFLLHFVKESKQDESGMPNNRFLAERTGGTYSTLKVQPAELEDSGVYFCASSQGSSGGWTQYFGPGTRLLVL.

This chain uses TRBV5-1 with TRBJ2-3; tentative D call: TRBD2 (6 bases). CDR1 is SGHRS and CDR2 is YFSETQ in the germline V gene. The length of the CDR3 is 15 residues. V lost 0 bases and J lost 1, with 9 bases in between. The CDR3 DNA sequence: TGCGCCAGCAGCTTGGAATGGGGGGGCACAGATACGCAGTATTTT. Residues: CASSLEWGGTDTQYF. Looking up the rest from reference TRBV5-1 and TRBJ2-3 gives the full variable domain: KAGVTQTPRYLIKTRGQQVTLSCSPISGHRSVSWYQQTPGQGLQFLFEYFSETQRNKGNFPGRFSGRQFSNSRSEMNVSTLELGDSALYLCASSLEWGGTDTQYFGPGTRLTVL.

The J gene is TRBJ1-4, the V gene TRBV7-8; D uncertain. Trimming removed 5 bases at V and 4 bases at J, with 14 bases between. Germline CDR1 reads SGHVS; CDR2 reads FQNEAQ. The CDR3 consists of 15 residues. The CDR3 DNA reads TGTGCCAGCAGCGGTGGTCCGAGTCTTAATGAAAAACTGTTTTTT. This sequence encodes CASSGGPSLNEKLFF.

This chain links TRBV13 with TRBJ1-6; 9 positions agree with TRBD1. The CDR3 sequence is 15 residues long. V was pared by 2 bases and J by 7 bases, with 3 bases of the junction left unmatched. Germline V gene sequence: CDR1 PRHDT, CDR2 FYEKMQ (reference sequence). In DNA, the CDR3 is TGTGCCAGCAGCTTACTGGGACAGGGAAATTCACCCCTCCACTTT. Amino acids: CASSLLGQGNSPLHF.

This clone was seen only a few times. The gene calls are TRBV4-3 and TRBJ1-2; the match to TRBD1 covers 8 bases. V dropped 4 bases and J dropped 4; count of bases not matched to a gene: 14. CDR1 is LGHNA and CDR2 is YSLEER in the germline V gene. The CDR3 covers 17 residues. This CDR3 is CASSRLSGGAALYGYTF. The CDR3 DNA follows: TGCGCCAGCAGCCGCCTGTCAGGGGGCGCGGCCCTCTATGGCTACACCTTC.

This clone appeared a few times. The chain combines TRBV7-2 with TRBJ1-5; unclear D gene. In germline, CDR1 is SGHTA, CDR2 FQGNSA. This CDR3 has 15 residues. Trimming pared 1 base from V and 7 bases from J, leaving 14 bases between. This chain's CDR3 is CASSLDRSGGQPQHF. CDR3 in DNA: TGTGCCAGCAGCTTAGATCGGTCGGGAGGACAGCCCCAGCATTTT.

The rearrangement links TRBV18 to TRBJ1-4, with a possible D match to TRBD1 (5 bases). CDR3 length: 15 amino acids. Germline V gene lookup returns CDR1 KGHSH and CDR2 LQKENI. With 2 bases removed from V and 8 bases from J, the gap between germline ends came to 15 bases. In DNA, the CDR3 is TGTGCCAGCTCACCATCGCTCAGGGTTTTCGAAAAACTGTTTTTT. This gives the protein CASSPSLRVFEKLFF.

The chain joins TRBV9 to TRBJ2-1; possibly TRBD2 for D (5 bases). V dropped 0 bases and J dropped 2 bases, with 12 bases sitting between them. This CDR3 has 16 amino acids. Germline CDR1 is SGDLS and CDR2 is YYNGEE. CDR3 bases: TGTGCCAGCAGCGTAGTTGCTAGCACCCCCTACAATGAGCAGTTCTTC. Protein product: CASSVVASTPYNEQFF.

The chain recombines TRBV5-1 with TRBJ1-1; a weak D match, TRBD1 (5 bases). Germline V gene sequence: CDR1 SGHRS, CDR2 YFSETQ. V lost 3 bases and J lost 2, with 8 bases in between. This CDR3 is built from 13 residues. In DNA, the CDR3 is TGCGCCAGCAGCTCGGGGACTAACACTGAAGCTTTCTTT. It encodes CASSSGTNTEAFF.

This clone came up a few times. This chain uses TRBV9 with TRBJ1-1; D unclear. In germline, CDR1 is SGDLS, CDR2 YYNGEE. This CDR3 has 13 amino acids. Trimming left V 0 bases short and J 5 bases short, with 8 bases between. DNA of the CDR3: TGTGCCAGCAGCGTAGTTCCGGAGACTGAAGCTTTCTTT. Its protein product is CASSVVPETEAFF.

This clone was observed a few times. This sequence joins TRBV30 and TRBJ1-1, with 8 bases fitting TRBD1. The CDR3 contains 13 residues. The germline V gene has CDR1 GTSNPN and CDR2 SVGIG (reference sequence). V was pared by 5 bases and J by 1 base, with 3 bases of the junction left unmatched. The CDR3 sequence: CAWGTGGNTEAFF. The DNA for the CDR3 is TGTGCCTGGGGCACAGGGGGGAACACTGAAGCTTTCTTT.

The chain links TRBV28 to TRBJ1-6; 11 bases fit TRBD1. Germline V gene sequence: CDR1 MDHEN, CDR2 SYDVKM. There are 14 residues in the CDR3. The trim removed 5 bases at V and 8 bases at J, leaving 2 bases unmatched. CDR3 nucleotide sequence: TGTGCCAGCAGTACGGGACAGGGGGATTCACCCCTCCACTTT. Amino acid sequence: CASSTGQGDSPLHF.

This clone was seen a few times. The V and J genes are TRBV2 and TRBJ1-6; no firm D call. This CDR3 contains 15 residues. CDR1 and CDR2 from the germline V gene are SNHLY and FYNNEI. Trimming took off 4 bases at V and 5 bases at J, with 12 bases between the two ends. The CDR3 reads CASSVEAVNNSPLHF. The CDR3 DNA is TGTGCCAGCAGTGTCGAGGCGGTGAATAATTCACCCCTCCACTTT.

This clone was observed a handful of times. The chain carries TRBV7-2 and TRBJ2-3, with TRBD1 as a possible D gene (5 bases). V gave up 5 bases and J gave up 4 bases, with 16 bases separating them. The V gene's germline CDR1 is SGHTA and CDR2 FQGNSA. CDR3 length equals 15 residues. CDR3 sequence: CASSNYYPGPDTQYF. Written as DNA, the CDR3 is TGTGCCAGCAGCAACTACTATCCAGGGCCAGATACGCAGTATTTT. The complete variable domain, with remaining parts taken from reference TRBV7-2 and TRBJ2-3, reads GAGVSQSPSNKVTEKGKDVELRCDPISGHTALYWYRQSLGQGLEFLIYFQGNSAPDKSGLPSDRFSAERTGGSVSTLTIQRTQQEDSAVYLCASSNYYPGPDTQYFGPGTRLTVL.

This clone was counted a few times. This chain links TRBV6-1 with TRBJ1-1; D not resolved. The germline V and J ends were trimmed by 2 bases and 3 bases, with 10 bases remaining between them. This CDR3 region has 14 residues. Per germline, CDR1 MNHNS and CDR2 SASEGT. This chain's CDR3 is CASSESGAHTEAFF. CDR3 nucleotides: TGTGCCAGCAGTGAATCGGGTGCCCACACTGAAGCTTTCTTT.

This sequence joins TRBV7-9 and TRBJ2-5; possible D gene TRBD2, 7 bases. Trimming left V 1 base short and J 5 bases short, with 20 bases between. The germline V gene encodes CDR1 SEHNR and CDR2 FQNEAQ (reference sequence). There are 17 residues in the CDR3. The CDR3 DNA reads TGTGCCAGCAGCTTAGTGGATTTTGCGGGGGCCGAGGAGACCCAGTACTTC. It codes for CASSLVDFAGAEETQYF.

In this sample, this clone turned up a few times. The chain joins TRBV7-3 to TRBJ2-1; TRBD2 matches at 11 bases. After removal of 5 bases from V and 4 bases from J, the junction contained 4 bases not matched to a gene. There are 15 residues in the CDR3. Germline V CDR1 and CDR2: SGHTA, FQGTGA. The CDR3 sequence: CASSASGGSYNEQFF. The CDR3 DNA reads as TGTGCCAGCAGCGCTAGCGGGGGGTCATACAATGAGCAGTTCTTC.

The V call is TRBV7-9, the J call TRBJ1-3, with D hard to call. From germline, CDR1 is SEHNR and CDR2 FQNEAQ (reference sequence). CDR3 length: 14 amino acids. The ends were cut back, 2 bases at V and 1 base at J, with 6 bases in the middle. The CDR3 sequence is CASSLIESGNTIYF. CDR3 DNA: TGTGCCAGCAGCTTAATCGAGTCTGGAAACACCATATATTTT.

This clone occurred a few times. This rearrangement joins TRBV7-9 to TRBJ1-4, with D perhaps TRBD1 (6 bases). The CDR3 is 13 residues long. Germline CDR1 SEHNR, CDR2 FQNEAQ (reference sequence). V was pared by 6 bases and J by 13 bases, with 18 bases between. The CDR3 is CASSFPQGNVLFF. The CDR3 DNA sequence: TGTGCCAGCAGTTTTCCCCAGGGGAATGTACTGTTTTTT.

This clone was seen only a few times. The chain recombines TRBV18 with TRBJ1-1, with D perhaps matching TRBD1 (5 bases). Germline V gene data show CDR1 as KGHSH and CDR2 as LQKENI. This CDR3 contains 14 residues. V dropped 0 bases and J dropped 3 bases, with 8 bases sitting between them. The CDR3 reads CASSPPGRDTEAFF. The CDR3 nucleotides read TGTGCCAGCTCACCACCTGGCAGGGACACTGAAGCTTTCTTT.

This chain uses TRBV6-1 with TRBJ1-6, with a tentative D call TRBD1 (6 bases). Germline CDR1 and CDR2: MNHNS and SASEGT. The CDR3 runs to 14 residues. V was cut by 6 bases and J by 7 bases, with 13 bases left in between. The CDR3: CASRPGQANSPLHF. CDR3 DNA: TGTGCCAGCAGGCCGGGACAAGCAAATTCACCCCTCCACTTT.

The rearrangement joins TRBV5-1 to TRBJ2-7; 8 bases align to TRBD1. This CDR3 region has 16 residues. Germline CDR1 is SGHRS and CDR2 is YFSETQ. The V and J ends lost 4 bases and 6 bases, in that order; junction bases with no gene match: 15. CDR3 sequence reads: CASSQGTGGLLSEQYF. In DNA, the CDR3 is TGCGCCAGCAGCCAGGGGACAGGCGGGCTCCTCTCCGAGCAGTACTTC.

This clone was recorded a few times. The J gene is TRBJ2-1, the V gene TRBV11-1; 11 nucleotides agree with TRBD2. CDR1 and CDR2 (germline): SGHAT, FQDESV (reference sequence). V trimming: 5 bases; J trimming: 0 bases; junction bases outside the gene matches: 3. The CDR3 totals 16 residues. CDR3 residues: CASSASGGSSYNEQFF. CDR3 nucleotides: TGTGCCAGCAGCGCTAGCGGGGGGAGCTCCTACAATGAGCAGTTCTTC.

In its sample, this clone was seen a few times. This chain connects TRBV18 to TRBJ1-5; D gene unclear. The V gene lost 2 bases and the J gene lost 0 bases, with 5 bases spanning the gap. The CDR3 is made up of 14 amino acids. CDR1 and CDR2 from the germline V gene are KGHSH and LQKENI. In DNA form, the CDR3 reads TGTGCCAGCTCACCAGTGTATAGCAATCAGCCCCAGCATTTT. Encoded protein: CASSPVYSNQPQHF.

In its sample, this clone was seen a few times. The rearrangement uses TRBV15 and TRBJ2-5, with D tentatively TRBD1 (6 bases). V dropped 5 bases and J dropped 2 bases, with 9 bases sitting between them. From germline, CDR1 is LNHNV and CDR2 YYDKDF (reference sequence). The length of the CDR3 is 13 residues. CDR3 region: CATSGQIQETQYF. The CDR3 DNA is TGTGCCACCAGCGGACAGATACAAGAGACCCAGTACTTC.